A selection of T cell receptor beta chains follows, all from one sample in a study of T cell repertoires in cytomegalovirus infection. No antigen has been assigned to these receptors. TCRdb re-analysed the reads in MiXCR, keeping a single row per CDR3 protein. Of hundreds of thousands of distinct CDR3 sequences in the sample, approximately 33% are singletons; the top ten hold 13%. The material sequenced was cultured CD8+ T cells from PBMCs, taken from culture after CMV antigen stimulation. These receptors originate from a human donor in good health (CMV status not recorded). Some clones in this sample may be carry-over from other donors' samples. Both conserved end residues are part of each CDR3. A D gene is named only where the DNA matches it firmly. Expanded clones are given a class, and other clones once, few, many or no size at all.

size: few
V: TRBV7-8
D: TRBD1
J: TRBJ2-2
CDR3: CASSAPGQENTGELFF
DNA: TGTGCCAGCAGCGCACCGGGACAGGAGAACACCGGGGAGCTGTTTTTT

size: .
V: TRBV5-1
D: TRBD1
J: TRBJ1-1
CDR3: CASSYETGTTEAFF
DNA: TGCGCCAGCAGCTACGAGACAGGGACCACTGAAGCTTTCTTT

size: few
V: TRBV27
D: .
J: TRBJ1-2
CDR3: CASSLSNLNRGGYTF
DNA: TGTGCCAGCAGTTTATCGAACCTAAATCGGGGAGGCTACACCTTC

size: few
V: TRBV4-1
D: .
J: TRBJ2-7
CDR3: CASSQDRGAGNEQYF
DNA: TGCGCCAGCAGCCAAGACCGGGGGGCCGGCAACGAGCAGTACTTC

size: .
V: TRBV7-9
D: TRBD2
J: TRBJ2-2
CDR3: CASSPPRGEDTGELFF
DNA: TGTGCCAGCAGCCCCCCCCGGGGGGAAGACACCGGGGAGCTGTTTTTT

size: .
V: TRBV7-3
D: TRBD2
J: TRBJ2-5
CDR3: CANSTGGGALETQYF
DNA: TGTGCCAACAGCACCGGCGGGGGGGCCTTAGAGACCCAGTACTTC

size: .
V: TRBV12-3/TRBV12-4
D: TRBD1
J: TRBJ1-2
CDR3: CASSYRSTGSDGYTF
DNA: TGTGCCAGCAGTTACCGGTCGACAGGGTCGGATGGCTACACCTTC

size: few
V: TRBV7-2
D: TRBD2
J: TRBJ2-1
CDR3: CASSLEGRGAYEQFF
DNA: TGTGCCAGCAGCTTAGAAGGGCGGGGGGCGTATGAGCAGTTCTTC

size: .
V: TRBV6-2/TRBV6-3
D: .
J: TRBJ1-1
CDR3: CASSYKFGVNTEAFF
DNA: TGTGCCAGCAGTTACAAATTTGGGGTGAACACTGAAGCTTTCTTT

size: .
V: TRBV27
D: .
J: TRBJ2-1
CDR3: CASSFGRGSNEQFF
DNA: TGTGCCAGCAGTTTTGGCAGGGGAAGCAATGAGCAGTTCTTC

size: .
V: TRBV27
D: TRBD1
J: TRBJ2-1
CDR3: CASSPRDSGDEQFF
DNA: TGTGCCAGCAGTCCCCGGGACAGTGGCGATGAGCAGTTCTTC